This entry lists 3 T cell receptor beta chains sequenced from one sample in a study of T cells after yellow fever vaccination. TCRdb re-analysed the 5' RACE reads in MiXCR, keeping a single row per CDR3 protein. The sample shows hundreds of thousands of distinct CDR3 sequences, under 15% of them seen only once. This sample comprised CD4+ T cells sorted from PBMCs, obtained 15 days after the yellow fever booster vaccination. The source is a man aged 18 to 29 who received the YFV17D yellow fever vaccine.

This clonotype was detected many times. The chain employs TRBV4-3 and TRBJ2-1, with 11 bases identical to TRBD1. The V gene end was trimmed by 2 bases and the J gene end by 3 bases; junction bases not matched to a gene: 3. CDR3 length: 16 residues. Germline values: CDR1 LGHNA, CDR2 YSLEER. CDR3 sequence: CASSQPGTGGYNEQFF. The CDR3 DNA sequence: TGCGCCAGCAGCCAACCCGGGACAGGGGGCTACAATGAGCAGTTCTTC.

This clonotype was picked up a small number of times. This rearrangement joins TRBV27 to TRBJ2-5; D is undetermined. In germline, CDR1 is MNHEY, CDR2 SMNVEV (reference sequence). V lost 5 bases and J 5 bases, leaving 18 bases between the germline ends. This CDR3 spans 15 amino acids. In nucleotides, the CDR3 is TGTGCCAGCAGTCCACGCCCCAGATTTGGGGAGACCCAGTACTTC. Protein product: CASSPRPRFGETQYF.

CDR3 amino acids: CASSLISLANYGYTF. CDR3 bases: TGTGCCAGCAGTTTAATCTCCCTAGCTAACTATGGCTACACCTTC. V usage is TRBV12-3 or TRBV12-4 and J usage is TRBJ1-2; D is ambiguous. V dropped 2 bases and J dropped 0 bases, with 10 bases sitting between them. The CDR3 has 15 amino acids.